These 30 T cell receptor beta chains were sequenced from one sample in a study of cytomegalovirus exposure and HLA in healthy donors. PCR was performed using 60 Vbeta and 13 Jbeta primers. Assay used: immunoSEQ multiplex PCR; TCRdb lists only in-frame clones, some missing. The sample consists of around 210,000 clones, roughly 80% of them appearing once. The sequenced material came from PBMCs. The receptors stem from a man between 50 and 59 years old in good health and CMV-seronegative.

The chain links TRBV6-5 to TRBJ1-5; D gene ambiguous. The CDR3 is made up of 13 amino acids. Germline lookup yields CDR1 MNHEY and CDR2 SVGAGI. Trimming removed 5 bases at V and 4 bases at J, with 9 bases between. CDR3 coding DNA: TGTGCCAGCAGTCTAACGCCGAATCAGCCCCAGCATTTT. Its translation is CASSLTPNQPQHF.

V gene TRBV19 combines with J gene TRBJ1-5; no clear D gene. With 4 bases removed from V and 2 bases from J, the gap between germline ends came to 9 bases. CDR3 size: 14 residues. Germline V lookup: CDR1 LNHDA, CDR2 SQIVND (reference sequence). The CDR3 sequence: CASSTGDRNQPQHF. CDR3 in DNA: TGTGCCAGTAGTACCGGTGATCGCAATCAGCCCCAGCATTTT.

The V and J genes are TRBV5-1 and TRBJ2-3; D is possibly TRBD2 (5 bases). This CDR3 has 16 amino acids. The germline CDR1 and CDR2 sequences are SGHRS and YFSETQ. Trimming removed 3 bases from V and 0 bases from J, with 14 bases in between. CDR3 protein: CASSSDGRRSTDTQYF. The CDR3 coding sequence is TGCGCCAGCAGCTCGGACGGCCGGAGGAGCACAGATACGCAGTATTTT.

The chain is built from TRBV7-2 and TRBJ1-2; 8 bases map to TRBD1. Germline V lookup: CDR1 SGHTA, CDR2 FQGNSA. Trimming took 1 base from V and 3 from J; bases not matched to a gene: 1. The CDR3 covers 14 residues. The chain's CDR3 is CASSLGQGHYGYTF. CDR3 coding DNA: TGTGCCAGCAGCTTAGGACAGGGGCACTATGGCTACACCTTC.

The CDR3 here is CASSSYPPGGATNEKLFF. In DNA, the CDR3 is TGTGCCAGCAGTTCTTACCCCCCGGGAGGAGCAACTAATGAAAAACTGTTTTTT. This chain uses TRBV28 with TRBJ1-4; D gene uncertain. The V gene lost 4 bases and the J gene lost 0 bases, with 18 bases spanning the gap. Looked up from germline, CDR1 is MDHEN and CDR2 is SYDVKM. CDR3 length: 18 amino acids.

This chain uses TRBV11-2 with TRBJ1-1, with D possibly TRBD1 on 6 matching bases. The V end lost 6 bases, the J end lost 11 bases, and 16 bases lay between the germline ends. The length of the CDR3 is 12 residues. Per the germline V gene, CDR1 is SGHAT and CDR2 is FQNNGV. The CDR3 sequence is CASSPTGLGAFF. For the CDR3, the DNA is TGTGCCAGCAGTCCAACAGGGCTAGGGGCTTTCTTT.

The rearrangement joins TRBV6-1 to TRBJ2-5; perhaps TRBD1 as D (6 bases). Trimming stripped 4 bases from V and 9 bases from J, with 18 bases between. Germline values: CDR1 MNHNS, CDR2 SASEGT. The CDR3 consists of 14 residues. CDR3 in amino acids: CASSADRSPGAQYF. The DNA of the CDR3 is TGTGCCAGCAGTGCAGACAGGTCTCCAGGGGCCCAGTACTTC.

The V gene is TRBV27, the J gene TRBJ2-2; 14 bases align to TRBD2. This CDR3 has 20 residues. After removal of 5 bases from V and 3 bases from J, the junction contained 14 bases not matched to a gene. Germline V gives CDR1 MNHEY, CDR2 SMNVEV (reference sequence). This CDR3 is CASSPPTSGRARIYTGELFF. The CDR3 coding sequence is TGTGCCAGCAGTCCCCCGACTAGCGGGAGGGCCCGCATCTACACCGGGGAGCTGTTTTTT.

The rearrangement uses TRBV14 and TRBJ2-5, with a tentative D call TRBD1 (6 bases). Per the germline V gene, CDR1 is SGHDN and CDR2 is FVKESK. This CDR3 comprises 13 residues. Trimming pared 4 bases from V and 8 bases from J, leaving 14 bases between. Here the CDR3 DNA reads TGTGCCAGCAGCCGCCGGGACACCAGAACCCAGTACTTC. Amino acids: CASSRRDTRTQYF. The full variable domain, its missing parts supplied by reference TRBV14 and TRBJ2-5, is EAGVTQFPSHSVIEKGQTVTLRCDPISGHDNLYWYRRVMGKEIKFLLHFVKESKQDESGMPNNRFLAERTGGTYSTLKVQPAELEDSGVYFCASSRRDTRTQYFGPGTRLLVL.

The V call is TRBV5-5, the J call TRBJ1-6; TRBD1 matches 7 bases. Germline V CDR1 and CDR2: SGHKS, YYEKEE (reference sequence). CDR3 length: 14 amino acids. V was pared by 2 bases and J by 6 bases, with 2 bases of the junction left unmatched. The CDR3 is CASSFRGFNSPLHF. The CDR3 coding sequence is TGTGCCAGCAGCTTCAGGGGGTTTAATTCACCCCTCCACTTT. The complete variable domain, with remaining parts taken from reference TRBV5-5 and TRBJ1-6, reads DAGVTQSPTHLIKTRGQQVTLRCSPISGHKSVSWYQQVLGQGPQFIFQYYEKEERGRGNFPDRFSARQFPNYSSELNVNALLLGDSALYLCASSFRGFNSPLHFGNGTRLTVT.

The V call is TRBV7-8, the J call TRBJ2-3; unclear D gene. The germline V and J ends were trimmed by 1 base and 2 bases, with 7 bases remaining between them. Germline V gene lookup returns CDR1 SGHVS and CDR2 FQNEAQ. This CDR3 spans 14 amino acids. In DNA form, the CDR3 reads TGTGCCAGCAGCTTAGGAGGCACCACAGATACGCAGTATTTT. Translated: CASSLGGTTDTQYF.

J is TRBJ1-5 and V is TRBV7-9; D uncertain. Germline CDR1 and CDR2: SEHNR and FQNEAQ (reference sequence). Trimming took 7 bases from V and 5 from J, leaving 12 bases between them. The CDR3 has 13 residues. The CDR3 here is CASTPGGHQPQHF. The CDR3 coding sequence is TGTGCCAGCACCCCGGGAGGCCATCAGCCCCAGCATTTT. The whole variable domain, remainder taken from reference TRBV7-9 and TRBJ1-5, is DTGVSQNPRHKITKRGQNVTFRCDPISEHNRLYWYRQTLGQGPEFLTYFQNEAQLEKSRLLSDRFSAERPKGSFSTLEIQRTEQGDSAMYLCASTPGGHQPQHFGDGTRLSIL.

The chain employs TRBV30 and TRBJ1-4; maybe TRBD1 (6 bases). The germline V and J ends were trimmed by 2 bases and 7 bases, with 14 bases remaining between them. The CDR3 is made up of 14 amino acids. The germline V gene encodes CDR1 GTSNPN and CDR2 SVGIG (reference sequence). The CDR3, as DNA: TGTGCCTGGAGTCCGGGACACAGGGCTGAAAAACTGTTTTTT. Residues: CAWSPGHRAEKLFF.

The chain uses TRBV28 and TRBJ1-5; perhaps TRBD1 as D (6 bases). V was trimmed by 6 bases and J by 7 bases, leaving 13 bases between them. This CDR3 contains 13 residues. Germline CDR1 reads MDHEN; CDR2 reads SYDVKM. This CDR3 is CASRQQGFQPQHF. The CDR3 DNA follows: TGTGCCAGCAGGCAACAGGGATTCCAGCCCCAGCATTTT. The entire variable domain, with the rest obtained from reference TRBV28 and TRBJ1-5, is as follows: DVKVTQSSRYLVKRTGEKVFLECVQDMDHENMFWYRQDPGLGLRLIYFSYDVKMKEKGDIPEGYSVSREKKERFSLILESASTNQTSMYLCASRQQGFQPQHFGDGTRLSIL.

The gene calls are TRBV2 and TRBJ2-7; 7 positions agree with TRBD1. The CDR3 is 14 residues long. Germline V gene lookup returns CDR1 SNHLY and CDR2 FYNNEI. The trim removed 7 bases at V and 2 bases at J, leaving 8 bases unmatched. CDR3 sequence reads: CASKSWTGPYEQYF. The CDR3 nucleotides are TGTGCCAGCAAAAGTTGGACAGGCCCCTACGAGCAGTACTTC.

This clone occurred once. The chain employs TRBV11-3 and TRBJ2-7; 8 bases are shared with TRBD2. This CDR3 contains 19 residues. V was pared by 5 bases and J by 1 base, with 19 bases of the junction left unmatched. The germline V gene has CDR1 SGHNT and CDR2 YENEEA. The CDR3 DNA is TGTGCCAGCAGCCTCCGGGACTGGCGGGAGGTAAAGGAGTCCTACGAGCAGTACTTC. Amino acids: CASSLRDWREVKESYEQYF.

This rearrangement joins TRBV6-1 to TRBJ1-5; the D gene is possibly TRBD1 (6 bases). Looked up from germline, CDR1 is MNHNS and CDR2 is SASEGT. This CDR3 is 19 amino acids long. Trimming stripped 2 bases from V and 6 bases from J, with 26 bases between. The CDR3, as DNA: TGTGCCAGCAGTGAAAGGGGTGGGTCAGGGGTTGGGAGGGGTCAGCCCCAGCATTTT. Its protein is CASSERGGSGVGRGQPQHF.

This clone occurred a few times. The chain employs TRBV7-2 and TRBJ2-7; the match to TRBD2 covers 8 bases. V shed 4 bases and J 3 bases; nucleotides not matched to a gene: 2. CDR3 length: 13 amino acids. The germline gives CDR1 SGHTA, CDR2 FQGNSA. The CDR3 DNA follows: TGTGCCAGCAGCTCCGGGAGGGGCTACGAGCAGTACTTC. Protein product: CASSSGRGYEQYF.

V usage is TRBV9 and J usage is TRBJ2-2; 8 nucleotides match TRBD1. Trimming cost V 3 bases and J 6 bases; bases outside gene matches: 7. Germline values: CDR1 SGDLS, CDR2 YYNGEE. The CDR3 is made up of 15 amino acids. The CDR3 DNA is TGTGCCAGCAGCGGCAGGGGGCTAACGGCCGGGGAGCTGTTTTTT. Translating gives CASSGRGLTAGELFF. Supplemented by reference TRBV9 and TRBJ2-2, the full variable domain reads DSGVTQTPKHLITATGQRVTLRCSPRSGDLSVYWYQQSLDQGLQFLIQYYNGEERAKGNILERFSAQQFPDLHSELNLSSLELGDSALYFCASSGRGLTAGELFFGEGSRLTVL.

CDR3 sequence (DNA): TGTGCCAGCAGCCACAACAGCTACGAGCAGTACTTC. Encoded protein: CASSHNSYEQYF. The chain is built from TRBV11-3 and TRBJ2-7; D uncertain. Trimming removed 5 bases at V and 3 bases at J, with 8 bases between. Germline CDR1 is SGHNT and CDR2 is YENEEA. CDR3 length: 12 residues.

The chain recombines TRBV28 with TRBJ2-5, with a tentative D call TRBD1 (5 bases). The germline V and J ends were trimmed by 4 bases and 5 bases, with 17 bases remaining between them. This CDR3 comprises 15 residues. Germline lookup yields CDR1 MDHEN and CDR2 SYDVKM. DNA for the CDR3: TGTGCCAGCAGTTCAAAGATAGGGGCGCGGGAGACCCAGTACTTC. Amino acid sequence: CASSSKIGARETQYF.

This clone has only a few counts. J is TRBJ2-7 and V is TRBV28, with D unclear. Deletions cut 5 bases from V and 2 bases from J, with 13 bases between. This CDR3 comprises 14 residues. Germline CDR1 reads MDHEN; CDR2 reads SYDVKM. The CDR3 sequence: CASSLPRYPYEQYF. The CDR3 nucleotides are TGTGCCAGCAGTCTACCTAGGTATCCCTACGAGCAGTACTTC.

There are a few counts of this clone. The chain is built from TRBV15 and TRBJ2-1, with unresolved D. V was clipped by 0 bases and J by 1 base, with 16 bases between them. The CDR3 totals 18 residues. Germline V CDR1 and CDR2: LNHNV, YYDKDF (reference sequence). As DNA, the CDR3 is TGTGCCACCAGCAGAGATCCGGCCGGAGTGAATTCCTACAATGAGCAGTTCTTC. It yields the protein CATSRDPAGVNSYNEQFF.

The CDR3 DNA reads as TGTGCCACCCTCCGGACAGAGACCTCTAGAGGTATCTACGAGCAGTACTTC. This sequence encodes CATLRTETSRGIYEQYF. This rearrangement joins TRBV2 to TRBJ2-7; D is possibly TRBD1 (6 bases). Trimming pared 10 bases from V and 3 bases from J, leaving 28 bases between. CDR3 length: 17 residues. CDR1 is SNHLY and CDR2 is FYNNEI in the germline V gene. Using reference TRBV2 and TRBJ2-7 for the parts outside the CDR3, the full variable domain is EPEVTQTPSHQVTQMGQEVILRCVPISNHLYFYWYRQILGQKVEFLVSFYNNEISEKSEIFDDQFSVERPDGSNFTLKIRSTKLEDSAMYFCATLRTETSRGIYEQYFGPGTRLTVT.

A single count supports this clone. This chain uses TRBV28 with TRBJ2-7; 7 nucleotides match TRBD2. In germline, CDR1 is MDHEN, CDR2 SYDVKM. V trimming: 8 bases; J trimming: 2 bases; junction bases outside the gene matches: 9. The CDR3 runs 14 residues. CDR3: CASSPGGGPYEQYF. The CDR3 DNA reads as TGTGCCAGCTCCCCAGGCGGGGGACCCTACGAGCAGTACTTC.

The rearrangement joins TRBV13 to TRBJ2-7; D is perhaps TRBD2 (5 bases). The CDR3 is 15 amino acids. The germline V gene encodes CDR1 PRHDT and CDR2 FYEKMQ (reference sequence). V lost 0 bases and J lost 4, with 13 bases in between. The CDR3 reads CASSLGQRKNYEQYF. CDR3 nucleotides: TGTGCCAGCAGCTTAGGCCAGCGGAAAAATTACGAGCAGTACTTC.

The CDR3 sequence: CASSDSPAGGTYEQYF. In nucleotides, the CDR3 is TGTGCCAGCAGTGACTCACCAGCGGGAGGGACCTACGAGCAGTACTTC. This sequence joins TRBV6-4 and TRBJ2-7; TRBD2 aligns across 10 bases. The CDR3 runs to 16 residues. Germline V gene lookup returns CDR1 MRHNA and CDR2 SNTAGT. With V trimmed by 0 bases and J by 2 bases, 4 bases remained unmatched.

This clone appeared a few times. The rearrangement links TRBV9 to TRBJ2-1; 11 positions match TRBD2. The V segment lost 0 bases and the J segment 3 bases; nucleotides outside the gene matches: 2. Germline V gives CDR1 SGDLS, CDR2 YYNGEE. The CDR3 sequence is 16 residues long. In nucleotides, the CDR3 is TGTGCCAGCAGCGTAGGGGGACTAGCGGACTACAATGAGCAGTTCTTC. As protein: CASSVGGLADYNEQFF. Drawing the rest from reference TRBV9 and TRBJ2-1, the complete variable domain is DSGVTQTPKHLITATGQRVTLRCSPRSGDLSVYWYQQSLDQGLQFLIQYYNGEERAKGNILERFSAQQFPDLHSELNLSSLELGDSALYFCASSVGGLADYNEQFFGPGTRLTVL.

This chain connects TRBV28 to TRBJ2-1, with 8 bases that match TRBD2. V lost 4 bases, J lost 4 bases, and 6 bases stayed unmatched. The CDR3 loop spans 15 amino acids. Germline CDR1 MDHEN, CDR2 SYDVKM. The CDR3: CASSSWTSSYNEQFF. The CDR3 bases are TGTGCCAGCAGTTCTTGGACTAGCTCTTACAATGAGCAGTTCTTC.

The rearrangement joins TRBV9 to TRBJ2-3; tentative D call: TRBD2 (5 bases). V lost 4 bases, J lost 1 base, and 10 bases lay in between. CDR3 length equals 14 residues. Germline V gene lookup returns CDR1 SGDLS and CDR2 YYNGEE. Here the CDR3 reads CASSLGEGTDTQYF. The CDR3 bases are TGTGCCAGCAGCCTGGGAGAGGGCACAGATACGCAGTATTTT.